Included here is one T cell receptor beta chain sequence, with context. Its specificity is not known. This sample was taken from a study of identifying expanded T cells in peripheral blood. Study results and limitations: Across healthy donors, higher total template counts meant significantly greater approximately 2-week count variance.

The repertoire was sequenced with immunoSEQ multiplex PCR; TCRdb's copy has only in-frame clones and lacks some. The sample holds approximately 91,000 clones; approximately 88% are singletons and the top ten take approximately 4%. With V trimmed by 3 bases and J by 10 bases, 13 bases remained unmatched. The CDR3 loop spans 15 amino acids. Germline values: CDR1 SGDLS, CDR2 YYNGEE. During the collection period, no donor immune events like infections were recorded. Sequencing was performed on blood. The TCR comes from a person aged 18 to 75 in good health. The J gene is TRBJ2-1, the V gene TRBV9; 7 bases are a match to TRBD1. The CDR3 region has the DNA TGTGCCAGCAGCGGACGGGACAGCCGAATCAGAGAGCAGTTCTTC. This encodes CASSGRDSRIREQFF.